A selection of T cell receptor beta chains follows, all from one sample in a study of T cells in localized non-small cell lung cancer. Using immunoSEQ multiplex PCR, the repertoire was profiled, and TCRdb retains in-frame clones only, with some absent. The table includes roughly 27,000 clones, over 80% detected once. This specimen consisted of peripheral blood mononuclear cells, obtained before any cancer treatment. Receptors originate from a woman between 35 and 70 years old with stage III lung adenocarcinoma. Both conserved end residues are part of each CDR3. D genes are given only for firm matches. Where a row states a size, it is once, few, many or the class of an expanded clone; other rows omit it.

DNA,CDR3,J,D,size,V
TGCGCCAGCAGGAGAGGACAGCTTTACAATGAGCAGTTCTTC,CASRRGQLYNEQFF,TRBJ2-1,-,-,TRBV10-2
TGTGCCTGGAGTGTAACGACAGGGGAAGGCTACACCTTC,CAWSVTTGEGYTF,TRBJ1-2,TRBD1,-,TRBV30
TGCAGTGCAAGGGACAGGGGAACGAGGTTCTTC,CSARDRGTRFF,TRBJ2-1,TRBD1,-,TRBV20-1
TGTGCCAGCAGCTTAACGCCAGGGTTGAACACTGAAGCTTTCTTT,CASSLTPGLNTEAFF,TRBJ1-1,-,-,TRBV7-9
TGTGCCAGCACTTACTTATTTGAAGCTTTCTTT,CASTYLFEAFF,TRBJ1-1,-,once,TRBV6-1
TGTGCCAGCAGCTTAAATTCGGGACTAGCCTCCCACGAGCAGTACTTC,CASSLNSGLASHEQYF,TRBJ2-7,TRBD2,once,TRBV11-1
TGCGCCAGCAGCCGAGGGGATATCACAGATACGCAGTATTTT,CASSRGDITDTQYF,TRBJ2-3,-,-,TRBV4-3
TGTGCCATCAGTGAGTCACCCGGAGTCTATGGCTACACCTTC,CAISESPGVYGYTF,TRBJ1-2,-,-,TRBV10-3
TGTGCCAGCAGCGGGACAGGATTGAGGACTGAAGCTTTCTTT,CASSGTGLRTEAFF,TRBJ1-1,TRBD1,-,TRBV5-4
TGCGCCAGCAGTGACGGAATAGGGCCGGGCTATGGCTACACCTTC,CASSDGIGPGYGYTF,TRBJ1-2,-,-,TRBV10-1
TGTGCCAGCAGTCGGGACGGACTTAATGAAAAACTGTTTTTT,CASSRDGLNEKLFF,TRBJ1-4,-,few,TRBV6-5
TGTGCCACCAGCATCATCCTAGGACAGGGGGATACCAATCAGCCCCAGCATTTT,CATSIILGQGDTNQPQHF,TRBJ1-5,TRBD1,-,TRBV15
TGTGCCAGCAGCCAAGTGTCAAGCCGATTCTACGAGCAGTACTTC,CASSQVSSRFYEQYF,TRBJ2-7,-,-,TRBV14
TGTGCCACCACCAGAACAGGGGCGGACACTGAAGCTTTCTTT,CATTRTGADTEAFF,TRBJ1-1,TRBD1,-,TRBV10-3
TGTGCCAGCAGCTTGGCTAGCGGAAACAATGAGCAGTTCTTC,CASSLASGNNEQFF,TRBJ2-1,TRBD2,-,TRBV9
TGCAGCGTAGACGTAGGACAGGACTACGAGCAGTACTTC,CSVDVGQDYEQYF,TRBJ2-7,TRBD1,-,TRBV29-1
TGTGCCAGTAGTTCACTTCGACAGATGAACACTGAAGCTTTCTTT,CASSSLRQMNTEAFF,TRBJ1-1,-,-,TRBV19
TGCGCCAGCAGCCTACAGGGAGACGACTACGAGCAGTACTTC,CASSLQGDDYEQYF,TRBJ2-7,-,-,TRBV5-1
TGTGCCAGCAGCCCCGGCGGCGGGGGGCTCGGCGAGCAGTACTTC,CASSPGGGGLGEQYF,TRBJ2-7,TRBD2,-,TRBV7-8
TGCAGCGGGGCGGGGTTCAATGGCTACACCTTC,CSGAGFNGYTF,TRBJ1-2,-,-,TRBV29-1
TGTGCCAGCAGTGAAGAAGGGACAGGGCCGGGGGAGCAGTACTTC,CASSEEGTGPGEQYF,TRBJ2-7,TRBD1,few,TRBV6-1
TGTGCCAGCTCACCAGGGACAGGGGAATGGAACACTGAAGCTTTCTTT,CASSPGTGEWNTEAFF,TRBJ1-1,TRBD1,-,TRBV18
TGTGCCAGCAGTTACTCTACAGCTAACACTGAAGCTTTCTTT,CASSYSTANTEAFF,TRBJ1-1,-,-,TRBV6-5
TGTGCCAGCAACACTGGGATTGGCTCCTACAATGAGCAGTTCTTC,CASNTGIGSYNEQFF,TRBJ2-1,-,once,TRBV28
TGTGCCAGCTCCCCGCTGTACTTACTAGCGGGGGGTGACAATGAGCAGTTCTTC,CASSPLYLLAGGDNEQFF,TRBJ2-1,TRBD2,-,TRBV18
TGCGCCAGCAGCGCGGACAGGGGGCTTGACGAGCAGTACTTC,CASSADRGLDEQYF,TRBJ2-7,TRBD1,-,TRBV5-1
TGTGCCAGCAGTGAGGCGGAAAATCAGCCCCAGCATTTT,CASSEAENQPQHF,TRBJ1-5,-,few,TRBV6-4
TGTGCCAGCAGGTCGCCGGGAGTATTAAATGAGCAGTTCTTC,CASRSPGVLNEQFF,TRBJ2-1,-,-,TRBV28
TGTGCCAGTAGTAAAGGACAACTCTCTGGAAACACCATATATTTT,CASSKGQLSGNTIYF,TRBJ1-3,-,once,TRBV19
TGTGCCAGCTCACACGGACGGGGACCGATGAACACTGAAGCTTTCTTT,CASSHGRGPMNTEAFF,TRBJ1-1,-,-,TRBV18
TGTGCCAGTAGTTTACTACAGGGGTTTCGGGATCAGCCCCAGCATTTT,CASSLLQGFRDQPQHF,TRBJ1-5,TRBD1,once,TRBV19
TGTGCCGGGGACGGTGCGAACACCGGGGAGCTGTTTTTT,CAGDGANTGELFF,TRBJ2-2,-,-,TRBV30
TGCGCCAGCAGCTATCAGGGGGTCATCGGCTACACCTTC,CASSYQGVIGYTF,TRBJ1-2,TRBD1,-,TRBV5-1
TGTGCCACCAGCAGAGATCGGCCCCGGGGCGGGAGGGAATACGAGCAGTACTTC,CATSRDRPRGGREYEQYF,TRBJ2-7,TRBD2,-,TRBV15
TGCGCCAGCAACCTGGGGTGGGGGAGCCCAGATACGCAGTATTTT,CASNLGWGSPDTQYF,TRBJ2-3,-,-,TRBV5-1
TGCGCCAGCAGCTCCATACTAGCGGACCGCTACAATGAGCAGTTCTTC,CASSSILADRYNEQFF,TRBJ2-1,TRBD2,-,TRBV5-1
TGTGCCAGCGGACAGCCACTACGACTAGCGGGACAAGAGACCCAGTACTTC,CASGQPLRLAGQETQYF,TRBJ2-5,TRBD2,once,TRBV7-2
TGTGCCAGCAGCCAAGATCAAACCTACAATGAGCAGTTCTTC,CASSQDQTYNEQFF,TRBJ2-1,-,-,TRBV14
TGTGCCAGTAGCCTCGGGACAGGGGGATCAGCGAACTATGGCTACACCTTC,CASSLGTGGSANYGYTF,TRBJ1-2,TRBD1,-,TRBV19
TGTGCCAGCAGCTTCTCCTCTGGGGCCAACGTCCTGACTTTC,CASSFSSGANVLTF,TRBJ2-6,-,-,TRBV5-5
TGTGCCATCAGTCCTTCCCAGGCTGAAGCTTTCTTT,CAISPSQAEAFF,TRBJ1-1,-,-,TRBV10-3
TGTGCCAGCTCACCAGTTCCCGGGACAGCCGCCATGGGCTACACCTTC,CASSPVPGTAAMGYTF,TRBJ1-2,TRBD1,-,TRBV18
TGCGCCAGCAAGGACAGGACTTTAGTGGAGCAGTACTTC,CASKDRTLVEQYF,TRBJ2-7,TRBD1,once,TRBV10-2
TGTGCCAGCTCACCTCGAGGTACAGAGACCCAGTACTTC,CASSPRGTETQYF,TRBJ2-5,-,-,TRBV18
TGTGCCAGCAGCTCCCAGCGGGCCAGCACAGATACGCAGTATTTT,CASSSQRASTDTQYF,TRBJ2-3,-,-,TRBV7-9
TGCGCCAGCAGCCAAGATCAGGGCTCCTACAATGAGCAGTTCTTC,CASSQDQGSYNEQFF,TRBJ2-1,-,few,TRBV4-3
TGTGCCAGCAAACCGGGATACTATGGCTACACCTTC,CASKPGYYGYTF,TRBJ1-2,-,-,TRBV6-1
TGTGCCAGCACGACAGAGTTTGGGGAGCAGTACTTC,CASTTEFGEQYF,TRBJ2-7,-,once,TRBV6-1
TGTGCCAGCAGTTTACAGGCCCTAACGGGCTACACCTTC,CASSLQALTGYTF,TRBJ1-2,-,-,TRBV27
TGTGCCAGCAGCTTATGGGCAGGAGCTAGCAATCAGCCCCAGCATTTT,CASSLWAGASNQPQHF,TRBJ1-5,-,once,TRBV7-9
TGTGCCAGCAGCGGACCTAGCGGGGAATACAATGAGCAGTTCTTC,CASSGPSGEYNEQFF,TRBJ2-1,TRBD2,-,TRBV7-4
TGTGCCAGCTCACCAGAGGGACATCAAGACACCATATATTTT,CASSPEGHQDTIYF,TRBJ1-3,-,-,TRBV18
TGTGCCAGCAGGCACACAGGGCCCGGCGAGCAGTACTTC,CASRHTGPGEQYF,TRBJ2-7,-,-,TRBV6-5
TGTGCCAGCAGCTTTGGGACTAGCACAGATACGCAGTATTTT,CASSFGTSTDTQYF,TRBJ2-3,-,-,TRBV7-9
TGCGCCAGCAGCTTTTCCACCATGAACACTGAAGCTTTCTTT,CASSFSTMNTEAFF,TRBJ1-1,-,-,TRBV5-1